Listed below are T cell receptor beta chains from one sample, sequenced in a study of blood T cell repertoires in COVID-19. Sequencing was performed with immunoSEQ multiplex PCR; in TCRdb, only in-frame clones are kept and a portion is missing. The table shows 270,000 or so clones, with 86% occurring only once. The sequencing input was peripheral blood. All receptors come from a woman aged 25 to 39 with COVID-19, enrolled during active disease. Each CDR3 is given with its conserved first and last residue. D genes are given only for firm matches. Some rows have no size entry. The others give once, few or many, or a class for an expanded clone.

J: TRBJ1-1
D: TRBD1
size: -
V: TRBV27
CDR3: CASRLNRGGQEAFF
DNA: TGTGCCAGTCGTTTGAACAGGGGGGGGCAAGAAGCTTTCTTT

J: TRBJ2-3
D: TRBD2
size: -
V: TRBV27
CDR3: CASSYLGTSGGAADTQYF
DNA: TGTGCCAGCAGTTATTTAGGGACTAGCGGGGGGGCCGCAGATACGCAGTATTTT

J: TRBJ1-6
D: -
size: -
V: TRBV13
CDR3: CASSGLAAGTPLHF
DNA: TGTGCCAGCAGCGGCCTGGCGGCGGGGACACCCCTCCACTTT

J: TRBJ2-7
D: -
size: -
V: TRBV6-5
CDR3: CASSYSPGTYEQYF
DNA: TGTGCCAGCAGTTACTCCCCAGGAACCTACGAGCAGTACTTC

J: TRBJ1-4
D: -
size: few
V: TRBV7-2
CDR3: CASSLTTYEKLFF
DNA: TGTGCCAGCAGCCTGACAACCTATGAAAAACTGTTTTTT

J: TRBJ2-2
D: TRBD2
size: -
V: TRBV5-1
CDR3: CASSLRLAGIDTGELFF
DNA: TGCGCCAGCAGCCTCAGACTAGCGGGGATCGACACCGGGGAGCTGTTTTTT

J: TRBJ2-7
D: -
size: once
V: TRBV7-8
CDR3: CASSPWGAEQYF
DNA: TGTGCCAGCAGCCCCTGGGGCGCCGAGCAGTACTTC

J: TRBJ2-7
D: -
size: once
V: TRBV2
CDR3: CAGRGTVYEQYF
DNA: TGTGCCGGTCGCGGGACAGTTTACGAGCAGTACTTC

J: TRBJ2-3
D: -
size: -
V: TRBV28
CDR3: CASSFRTYLRRADTQYF
DNA: TGTGCCAGCAGTTTCCGAACTTATCTCCGTCGTGCGGATACGCAGTATTTT

J: TRBJ1-1
D: TRBD1
size: few
V: TRBV3-1/TRBV3-2
CDR3: CATSGQGARRTEAFF
DNA: TGTGCCACCTCGGGACAGGGGGCGCGTCGCACTGAAGCTTTCTTT

J: TRBJ2-1
D: -
size: -
V: TRBV28
CDR3: CASRGGDYEQFF
DNA: TGTGCCAGCAGGGGCGGGGACTATGAGCAGTTCTTC

J: TRBJ2-5
D: TRBD2
size: -
V: TRBV6-5
CDR3: CASSYGGGGDGETQYF
DNA: TGTGCCAGCAGTTACGGAGGCGGGGGGGATGGAGAGACCCAGTACTTC

J: TRBJ1-2
D: TRBD1
size: -
V: TRBV19
CDR3: CASHGQGTAYNYGYTF
DNA: TGTGCCAGCCACGGACAGGGGACTGCATATAACTATGGCTACACCTTC

J: TRBJ2-5
D: -
size: -
V: TRBV3-1/TRBV3-2
CDR3: CASSQGTRGVGTQYF
DNA: TGTGCCAGCAGCCAAGGCACCAGGGGAGTAGGGACCCAGTACTTC

J: TRBJ1-1
D: TRBD1
size: -
V: TRBV19
CDR3: CASIPDRVRNTEAFF
DNA: TGTGCCAGTATTCCGGACAGGGTAAGGAACACTGAAGCTTTCTTT

J: TRBJ2-4
D: -
size: -
V: TRBV28
CDR3: CASSLALGKNIQYF
DNA: TGTGCCAGCAGTTTAGCACTCGGCAAAAACATTCAGTACTTC